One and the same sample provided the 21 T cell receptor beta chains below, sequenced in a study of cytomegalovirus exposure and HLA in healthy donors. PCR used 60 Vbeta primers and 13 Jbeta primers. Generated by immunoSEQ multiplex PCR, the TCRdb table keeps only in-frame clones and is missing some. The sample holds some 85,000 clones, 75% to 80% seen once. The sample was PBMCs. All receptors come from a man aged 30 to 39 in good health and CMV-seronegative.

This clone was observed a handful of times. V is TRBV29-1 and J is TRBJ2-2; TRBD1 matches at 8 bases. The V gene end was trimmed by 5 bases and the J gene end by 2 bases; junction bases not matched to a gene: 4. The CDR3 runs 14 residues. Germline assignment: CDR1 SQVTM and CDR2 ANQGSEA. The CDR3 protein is CSVPDRGNTGELFF. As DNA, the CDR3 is TGCAGCGTTCCCGACAGGGGAAACACCGGGGAGCTGTTTTTT.

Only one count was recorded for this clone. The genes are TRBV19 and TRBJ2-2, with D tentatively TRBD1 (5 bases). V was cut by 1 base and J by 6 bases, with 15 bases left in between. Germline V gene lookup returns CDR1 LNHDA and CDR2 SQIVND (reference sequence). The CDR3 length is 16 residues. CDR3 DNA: TGTGCCAGTAGTATAGCGGCAGGGATTGGGGCCGGGGAGCTGTTTTTT. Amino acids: CASSIAAGIGAGELFF.

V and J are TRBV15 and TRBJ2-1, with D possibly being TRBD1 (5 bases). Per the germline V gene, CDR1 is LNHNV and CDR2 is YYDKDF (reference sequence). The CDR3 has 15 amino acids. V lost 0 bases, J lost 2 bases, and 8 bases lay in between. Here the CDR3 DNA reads TGTGCCACCAGCAGAGACCGGACACCCTACAATGAGCAGTTCTTC. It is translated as CATSRDRTPYNEQFF.

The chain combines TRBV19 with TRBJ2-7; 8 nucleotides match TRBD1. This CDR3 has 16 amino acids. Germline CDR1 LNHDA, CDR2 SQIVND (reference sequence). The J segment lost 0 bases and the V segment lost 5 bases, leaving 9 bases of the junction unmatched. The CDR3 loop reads CASSPYRGISSYEQYF. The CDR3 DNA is TGTGCCAGTAGTCCCTACAGGGGGATTAGCTCCTACGAGCAGTACTTC.

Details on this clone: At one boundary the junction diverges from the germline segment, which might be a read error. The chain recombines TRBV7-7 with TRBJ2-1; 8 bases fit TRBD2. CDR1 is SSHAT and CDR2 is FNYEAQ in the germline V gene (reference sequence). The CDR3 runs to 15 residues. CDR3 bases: TGTGCTAGCAGCTTAGGCCCGGGAGGGCGAAATGAGCAGTTCTTC. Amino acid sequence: CASSLGPGGRNEQFF.

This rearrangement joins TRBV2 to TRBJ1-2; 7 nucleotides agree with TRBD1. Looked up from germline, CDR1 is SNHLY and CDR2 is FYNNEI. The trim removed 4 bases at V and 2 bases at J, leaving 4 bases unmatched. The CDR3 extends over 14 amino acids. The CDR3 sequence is CASSGDRTNYGYTF. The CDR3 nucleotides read TGTGCCAGCAGTGGGGACAGAACAAACTATGGCTACACCTTC.

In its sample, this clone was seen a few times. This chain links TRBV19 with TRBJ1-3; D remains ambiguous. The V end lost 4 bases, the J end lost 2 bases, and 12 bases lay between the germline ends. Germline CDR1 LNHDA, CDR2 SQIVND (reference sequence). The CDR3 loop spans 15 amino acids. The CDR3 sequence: CASSTPRGAGNTIYF. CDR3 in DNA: TGTGCCAGTAGTACCCCCCGGGGTGCTGGAAACACCATATATTTT.

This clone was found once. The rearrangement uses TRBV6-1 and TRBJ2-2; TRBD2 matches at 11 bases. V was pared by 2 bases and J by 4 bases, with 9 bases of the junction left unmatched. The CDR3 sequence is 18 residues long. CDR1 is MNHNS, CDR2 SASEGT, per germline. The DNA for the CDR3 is TGTGCCAGCAGTGAATATGGCCTAGCGGGAGGTGTCACCGGGGAGCTGTTTTTT. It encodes CASSEYGLAGGVTGELFF.

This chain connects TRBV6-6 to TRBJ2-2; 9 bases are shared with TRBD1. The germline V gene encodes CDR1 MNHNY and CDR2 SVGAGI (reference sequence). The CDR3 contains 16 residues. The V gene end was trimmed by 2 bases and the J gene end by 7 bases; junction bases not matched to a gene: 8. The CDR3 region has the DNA TGTGCCAGCAGTTACGCAGGACAGGGGTTAGGCGGGGAGCTGTTTTTT. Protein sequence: CASSYAGQGLGGELFF.

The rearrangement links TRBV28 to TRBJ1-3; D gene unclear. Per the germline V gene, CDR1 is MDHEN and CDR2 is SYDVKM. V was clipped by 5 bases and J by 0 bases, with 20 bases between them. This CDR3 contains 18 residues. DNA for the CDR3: TGTGCCAGCAGTGCCCTCTTTGTGACATCGTACTCTGGAAACACCATATATTTT. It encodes CASSALFVTSYSGNTIYF.

Here the CDR3 DNA reads TGCGCCAGCAGCCAAGATCTATTAGGGGTCTATGGCTACACCTTC. This translates into CASSQDLLGVYGYTF. The J gene is TRBJ1-2, the V gene TRBV4-1; tentatively, D is TRBD1 (5 bases). The ends were cut back, 0 bases at V and 4 bases at J, with 12 bases in the middle. The CDR3 sequence is 15 residues long. Germline CDR1 is MGHRA and CDR2 is YSYEKL.

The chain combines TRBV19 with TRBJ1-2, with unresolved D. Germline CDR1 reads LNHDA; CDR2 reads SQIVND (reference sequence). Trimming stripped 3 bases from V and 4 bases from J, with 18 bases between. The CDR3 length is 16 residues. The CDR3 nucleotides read TGTGCCAGTAGTATGCGGCGAGGAGGTGACGGCTATGGCTACACCTTC. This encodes CASSMRRGGDGYGYTF.

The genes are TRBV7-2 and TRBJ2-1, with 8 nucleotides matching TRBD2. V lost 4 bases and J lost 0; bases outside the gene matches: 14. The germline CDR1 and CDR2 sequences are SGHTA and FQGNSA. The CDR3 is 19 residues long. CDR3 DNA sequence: TGTGCCAGCAGCTCTCCAAAAAAGACTAGCGCAAGCTCCTACAATGAGCAGTTCTTC. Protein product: CASSSPKKTSASSYNEQFF.

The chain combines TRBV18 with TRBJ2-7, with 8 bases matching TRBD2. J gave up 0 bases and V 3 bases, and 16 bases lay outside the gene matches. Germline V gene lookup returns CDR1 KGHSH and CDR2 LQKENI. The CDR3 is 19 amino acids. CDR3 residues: CASSPTTVVSGSSSYEQYF. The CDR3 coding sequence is TGTGCCAGCTCACCGACCACCGTTGTGAGCGGGAGCAGCTCCTACGAGCAGTACTTC.

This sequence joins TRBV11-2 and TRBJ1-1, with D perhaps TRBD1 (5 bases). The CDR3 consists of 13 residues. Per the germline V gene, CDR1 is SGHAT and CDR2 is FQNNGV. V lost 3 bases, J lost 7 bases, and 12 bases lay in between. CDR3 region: CASSFPGRREAFF. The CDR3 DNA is TGTGCCAGCAGCTTTCCAGGGCGTCGTGAAGCTTTCTTT.

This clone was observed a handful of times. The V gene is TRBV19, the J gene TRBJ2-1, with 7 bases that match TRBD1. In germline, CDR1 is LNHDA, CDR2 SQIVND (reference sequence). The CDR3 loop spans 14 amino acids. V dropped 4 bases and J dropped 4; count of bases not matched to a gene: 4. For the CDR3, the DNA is TGTGCCAGTAGTAAGGGGGCAGCATACAATGAGCAGTTCTTC. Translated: CASSKGAAYNEQFF.

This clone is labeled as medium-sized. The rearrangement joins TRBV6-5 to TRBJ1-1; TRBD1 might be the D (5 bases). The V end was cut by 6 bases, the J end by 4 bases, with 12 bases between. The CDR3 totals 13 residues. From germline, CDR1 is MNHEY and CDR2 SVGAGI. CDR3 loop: CASSQHQGTEAFF. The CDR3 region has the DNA TGTGCCAGCAGCCAGCACCAGGGCACTGAAGCTTTCTTT.

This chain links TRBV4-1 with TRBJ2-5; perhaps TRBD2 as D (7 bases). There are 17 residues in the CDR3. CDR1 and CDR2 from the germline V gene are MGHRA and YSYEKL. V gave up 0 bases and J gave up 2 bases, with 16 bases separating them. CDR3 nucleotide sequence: TGCGCCAGCAGCCAAGATATATGGGGGGGCGAGCAAGAGACCCAGTACTTC. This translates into CASSQDIWGGEQETQYF.

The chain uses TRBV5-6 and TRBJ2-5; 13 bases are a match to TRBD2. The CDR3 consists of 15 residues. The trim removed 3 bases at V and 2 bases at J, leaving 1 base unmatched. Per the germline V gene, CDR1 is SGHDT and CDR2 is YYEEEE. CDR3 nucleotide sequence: TGTGCCAGCAGCTGGGGACTAGCGGGGCAAGAGACCCAGTACTTC. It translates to CASSWGLAGQETQYF.

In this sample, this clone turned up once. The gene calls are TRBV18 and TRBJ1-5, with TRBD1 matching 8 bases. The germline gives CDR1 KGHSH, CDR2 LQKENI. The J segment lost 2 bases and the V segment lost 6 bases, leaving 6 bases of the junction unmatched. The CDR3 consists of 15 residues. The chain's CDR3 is CASSRGQGGNQPQHF. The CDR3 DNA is TGTGCCAGCTCCCGCGGACAGGGAGGCAATCAGCCCCAGCATTTT.

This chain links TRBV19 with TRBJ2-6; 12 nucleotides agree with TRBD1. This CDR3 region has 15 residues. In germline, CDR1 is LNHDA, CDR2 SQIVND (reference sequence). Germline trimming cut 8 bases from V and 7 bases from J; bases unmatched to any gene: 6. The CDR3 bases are TGTGCCAGTCAACCGGGACAGGGGGCAGCCAACGTCCTGACTTTC. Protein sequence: CASQPGQGAANVLTF.